The 16 T cell receptor beta chains listed next were all sequenced from one sample in a study of technical replicates of blood from a few donors. This table comes from immunoSEQ multiplex PCR, and its TCRdb copy is limited to in-frame clones, with some not included. The repertoire holds fewer than 70,000 clones, approximately 86% seen once, with less than 6% in the top ten. Sequenced material: PBMCs. The receptors stem from a human donor in good health. Some clones in this sample may be carry-over from other donors' samples.

This chain links TRBV4-3 with TRBJ2-6, with D perhaps matching TRBD2 (7 bases). The CDR3 is made up of 20 amino acids. The germline V gene has CDR1 LGHNA and CDR2 YSLEER. The V and J ends lost 0 bases and 0 bases respectively, with 18 bases between them. Here the CDR3 DNA reads TGCGCCAGCAGCCAAGAGCCAGGGAGGGGGTTAAGCTCTGGGGCCAACGTCCTGACTTTC. Protein product: CASSQEPGRGLSSGANVLTF.

The gene calls are TRBV11-2 and TRBJ2-1; 9 bases fit TRBD2. The CDR3 contains 15 residues. Trimming took 6 bases from V and 8 from J; bases not matched to a gene: 11. Germline CDR1 reads SGHAT; CDR2 reads FQNNGV. The CDR3 loop is CASRGAGGPSDEQFF. CDR3 nucleotide sequence: TGTGCCAGCAGGGGGGCGGGAGGGCCCTCAGATGAGCAGTTCTTC. Full variable domain (rest looked up from reference TRBV11-2 and TRBJ2-1): EAGVAQSPRYKIIEKRQSVAFWCNPISGHATLYWYQQILGQGPKLLIQFQNNGVVDDSQLPKDRFSAERLKGVDSTLKIQPAKLEDSAVYLCASRGAGGPSDEQFFGPGTRLTVL.

The V gene is TRBV6-1, the J gene TRBJ1-1; TRBD1 might be the D (5 bases). The CDR3 has 15 residues. Germline assignment: CDR1 MNHNS and CDR2 SASEGT. The ends were cut back, 2 bases at V and 5 bases at J, with 15 bases in the middle. The CDR3 reads CASSEIPGGRTEAFF. As DNA, the CDR3 is TGTGCCAGCAGTGAAATCCCCGGGGGTAGAACTGAAGCTTTCTTT.

In this sample, this clone turned up once. This rearrangement joins TRBV7-8 to TRBJ2-3, with 7 bases lining up with TRBD2. Germline values: CDR1 SGHVS, CDR2 FQNEAQ. Trimming removed 1 base from V and 1 base from J; junction bases left unmatched: 8. This CDR3 region has 17 residues. The CDR3 coding sequence is TGTGCCAGCAGCTTAGTTCGGGCTAGCGGTGGCACAGATACGCAGTATTTT. Its translation is CASSLVRASGGTDTQYF. Together with reference TRBV7-8 and TRBJ2-3, the CDR3 gives the full variable domain: GAGVSQSPRYKVAKRGQDVALRCDPISGHVSLFWYQQALGQGPEFLTYFQNEAQLDKSGLPSDRFFAERPEGSVSTLKIQRTQQEDSAVYLCASSLVRASGGTDTQYFGPGTRLTVL.

The chain recombines TRBV6-6 with TRBJ1-4; TRBD1 matches 8 bases. J was trimmed by 2 bases and V by 6 bases; bases with no gene match: 5. The germline V gene has CDR1 MNHNY and CDR2 SVGAGI (reference sequence). This CDR3 contains 15 residues. The CDR3 DNA reads as TGTGCCAGCAGAGACAGGACAGGGACTAATGAAAAACTGTTTTTT. Its translation: CASRDRTGTNEKLFF.

This clone came up once. The DNA of the CDR3 is TGTGCCAGCAGCCCTGGGACGGGGCGGGGGTACGAGCAGTACTTC. It translates to CASSPGTGRGYEQYF. The gene calls are TRBV11-2 and TRBJ2-7, with TRBD2 identical over 7 bases. Germline V gives CDR1 SGHAT, CDR2 FQNNGV. Losses at the gene ends were 5 bases for V and 4 bases for J; bases not matched to a gene: 11. The CDR3 consists of 15 residues. Full variable domain (remainder filled in from reference TRBV11-2 and TRBJ2-7): EAGVAQSPRYKIIEKRQSVAFWCNPISGHATLYWYQQILGQGPKLLIQFQNNGVVDDSQLPKDRFSAERLKGVDSTLKIQPAKLEDSAVYLCASSPGTGRGYEQYFGPGTRLTVT.

The chain carries TRBV7-9 and TRBJ2-1; 11 bases agree with TRBD2. The length of the CDR3 is 17 residues. The J segment lost 8 bases and the V segment lost 2 bases, leaving 11 bases of the junction unmatched. The germline CDR1 and CDR2 sequences are SEHNR and FQNEAQ (reference sequence). The DNA for the CDR3 is TGTGCCAGCAGCTTATCTCTAGCGGGAGGACGTACGGATGAGCAGTTCTTC. Protein product: CASSLSLAGGRTDEQFF.

The J gene is TRBJ1-1, the V gene TRBV10-3; D unclear. The CDR3 contains 16 residues. The V gene lost 11 bases and the J gene lost 11 bases, with 33 bases spanning the gap. Germline lookup yields CDR1 ENHRY and CDR2 SYGVKD. DNA for the CDR3: TGTGCCGTTGACCCCCCAGGATTCAGCGGGCCTACCGGGGCTTTCTTT. Amino acid sequence: CAVDPPGFSGPTGAFF.

This sequence joins TRBV7-2 and TRBJ2-7; 11 bases agree with TRBD1. CDR1 and CDR2 from the germline V gene are SGHTA and FQGNSA. The CDR3 spans 14 residues. V lost 3 bases, J lost 2 bases, and 0 bases stayed unmatched. CDR3 in amino acids: CASSLGQGAYEQYF. The DNA of the CDR3 is TGTGCCAGCAGCTTGGGACAGGGGGCCTACGAGCAGTACTTC.

The V and J genes are TRBV30 and TRBJ2-1; TRBD2 is a possible D gene (5 bases). The germline gives CDR1 GTSNPN, CDR2 SVGIG (reference sequence). The ends were cut back, 5 bases at V and 12 bases at J, with 20 bases in the middle. The length of the CDR3 is 13 residues. The CDR3 here is CAWAKNQGSPQFF. CDR3 nucleotides: TGTGCCTGGGCGAAAAACCAAGGGAGCCCGCAGTTCTTC. The full variable domain, completed using reference TRBV30 and TRBJ2-1, is SQTIHQWPATLVQPVGSPLSLECTVEGTSNPNLYWYRQAAGRGLQLLFYSVGIGQISSEVPQNLSASRPQDRQFILSSKKLLLSDSGFYLCAWAKNQGSPQFFGPGTRLTVL.

The chain carries TRBV7-2 and TRBJ2-5; 8 nucleotides align to TRBD2. CDR3 length: 17 residues. In germline, CDR1 is SGHTA, CDR2 FQGNSA. With 1 base clipped from V and 7 bases from J, the junction kept 14 bases outside the gene matches. The CDR3 bases are TGTGCCAGCAGCTTAGTTCGGCTAGCGGGCTCCAGGGGGACCCAGTACTTC. Protein sequence: CASSLVRLAGSRGTQYF. Full variable domain (remainder filled in from reference TRBV7-2 and TRBJ2-5): GAGVSQSPSNKVTEKGKDVELRCDPISGHTALYWYRQSLGQGLEFLIYFQGNSAPDKSGLPSDRFSAERTGGSVSTLTIQRTQQEDSAVYLCASSLVRLAGSRGTQYFGPGTRLLVL.

This chain connects TRBV4-3 to TRBJ2-4; 9 nucleotides agree with TRBD1. Trimming took 5 bases from V and 4 from J; bases not matched to a gene: 3. Germline CDR1 reads LGHNA; CDR2 reads YSLEER. This CDR3 contains 14 residues. CDR3 bases: TGCGCCAGCAGCTCGGGACAGGGAAAAAACATTCAGTACTTC. It yields the protein CASSSGQGKNIQYF.

The chain uses TRBV30 and TRBJ1-2, with no clear D. This CDR3 is 12 amino acids long. V lost 1 base and J lost 4, with 7 bases in between. Germline CDR1 reads GTSNPN; CDR2 reads SVGIG (reference sequence). The CDR3 coding sequence is TGTGCCTGGAGTGCCGACTCCTATGGCTACACCTTC. Its translation is CAWSADSYGYTF.

The sample holds one count of this clone. The V gene is TRBV10-3, the J gene TRBJ2-7; TRBD2 might be the D (6 bases). Trimming removed 3 bases at V and 3 bases at J, with 24 bases between. This CDR3 comprises 18 residues. Germline CDR1 ENHRY, CDR2 SYGVKD. For the CDR3, the DNA is TGTGCCATCAGTGACCCAAGCCGAGGAGGGGTCTCCAACTACGAGCAGTACTTC. It is translated as CAISDPSRGGVSNYEQYF.

The gene calls are TRBV6-5 and TRBJ1-2, with a weak D call TRBD1 (5 bases). Germline lookup yields CDR1 MNHEY and CDR2 SVGAGI. V was clipped by 6 bases and J by 4 bases, with 15 bases between them. The CDR3 contains 14 residues. This chain's CDR3 is CASSPPQGAYGYTF. The CDR3 DNA is TGTGCCAGCAGCCCGCCCCAGGGCGCCTATGGCTACACCTTC.

This clone was picked up many times. The CDR3 region has the DNA TGCGCCAGCAGCCAGCTCCCCACATTCTACAATGAGCAGTTCTTC. Protein sequence: CASSQLPTFYNEQFF. The chain combines TRBV4-1 with TRBJ2-1; D ambiguous. The CDR3 contains 15 residues. The germline V gene has CDR1 MGHRA and CDR2 YSYEKL. The germline V and J ends were trimmed by 3 bases and 3 bases, with 12 bases remaining between them.